The T cell receptor (beta chain) described here comes from a study of T cells in women clearing cervical HPV infection. Study context: No precancer developed; the control's incident HPV16 infection cleared within 12 months. Points from the study as a whole: Repertoire richness, not evenness, was significantly elevated in CIN3+ cases versus controls.

TCRdb's table, derived via immunoSEQ multiplex PCR, lists solely in-frame clones and lacks some. The sample totals tens of thousands of clones. There are 14 residues in the CDR3. Germline V gene lookup returns CDR1 SNHLY and CDR2 FYNNEI. V lost 6 bases to trimming and J lost 4 bases, with 15 bases between them. As concerns this clone: Its antigen is unknown. The observed sequence ends 3 residues before the CDR3 terminus, with the missing tail filled in from the germline J gene.

Material: blood buffy coat. This receptor was taken from a woman aged 18-70 years with a cervical HPV16 infection that either progressed to CIN3+ or cleared (not recorded which). The chain couples TRBV2 to TRBJ1-1, with TRBD1 as a possible D gene (6 bases). This CDR3 is CASRNRAGGTEAFF. Partial CDR3 DNA: TGTGCCAGCAGAAACAGGGCGGGGGGCACTGAA. Using reference TRBV2 and TRBJ1-1 for the parts outside the CDR3, the full variable domain is EPEVTQTPSHQVTQMGQEVILRCVPISNHLYFYWYRQILGQKVEFLVSFYNNEISEKSEIFDDQFSVERPDGSNFTLKIRSTKLEDSAMYFCASRNRAGGTEAFFGQGTRLTVV.